Included here is one TCR beta chain sequence, with context. The CDR3 runs 16 residues. In germline, CDR1 is KGHDR, CDR2 SFDVKD. Trimming removed 4 bases at V and 4 bases at J, with 18 bases between. TCRdb redid the calling of the RT-PCR reads with MiXCR, one entry per CDR3 protein. The data hold around 700,000 distinct CDR3 sequences, with about 14% observed a single time. The material sequenced was memory CD4+ T cells from blood. This receptor was taken from a female donor in good health, serving as a healthy control. The rearrangement uses TRBV24-1 and TRBJ2-5; D possibly matches TRBD1 or TRBD2 (5 bases each). The CDR3 sequence is CATSDVRGRAGETQYF. The CDR3 DNA reads as TGTGCCACCAGTGACGTGAGGGGCAGGGCTGGAGAGACCCAGTACTTC.